Shown below are 17 T cell receptor beta chains from a single sample sequenced in a study of T cells in Graves' hyperthyroidism and ophthalmopathy. Amplified regions were TCR beta CDR3 sequences from RNA transcripts. HTBI primers were the set used in a first-round RT-PCR of the TCR CDR3. Using its own MiXCR run on the multiplex PCR reads, TCRdb lists one record per CDR3 protein. There are about 180,000 distinct CDR3 sequences in the sample; over 15% occur only once, and 25% to 30% lies in the top ten. Sequencing was carried out using blood. The receptors here all came from a woman in her 50s with Graves' hyperthyroidism.

The J gene is TRBJ1-1, the V gene TRBV5-1, with 8 positions matching TRBD1. V trimming: 1 base; J trimming: 4 bases; junction bases outside the gene matches: 9. The germline V gene encodes CDR1 SGHRS and CDR2 YFSETQ. The CDR3 runs to 16 residues. The CDR3 loop is CASSLSGGTGGTEAFF. The DNA of the CDR3 is TGCGCCAGCAGCTTGAGTGGCGGGACAGGTGGCACTGAAGCTTTCTTT.

The table lists this clonotype with many counts. This chain uses TRBV19 with TRBJ1-5, with D unresolved. The CDR3 length is 13 residues. V was shortened by 5 bases and J by 4 bases, with 9 bases between the two germline ends. Germline lookup yields CDR1 LNHDA and CDR2 SQIVND (reference sequence). The CDR3 DNA reads TGTGCCAGTAGTTGGGCAGCAAATCAGCCCCAGCATTTT. Translated: CASSWAANQPQHF.

This clonotype was recorded at least ten times. The chain recombines TRBV5-6 with TRBJ1-2, with no clear D. The CDR3 totals 14 residues. From germline, CDR1 is SGHDT and CDR2 YYEEEE. Trimming cost V 0 bases and J 0 bases, with 6 bases left between them. The DNA of the CDR3 is TGTGCCAGCAGCTTGGGAAGATCTAACTATGGCTACACCTTC. Protein: CASSLGRSNYGYTF. The whole variable domain, remainder taken from reference TRBV5-6 and TRBJ1-2, is DAGVTQSPTHLIKTRGQQVTLRCSPKSGHDTVSWYQQALGQGPQFIFQYYEEEERQRGNFPDRFSGHQFPNYSSELNVNALLLGDSALYLCASSLGRSNYGYTFGSGTRLTVV.

This clonotype was detected a few times. The gene calls are TRBV4-1 and TRBJ2-1, with D perhaps TRBD1 (5 bases). Germline assignment: CDR1 MGHRA and CDR2 YSYEKL. CDR3 length: 17 amino acids. The ends were cut back, 1 base at V and 7 bases at J, with 20 bases in the middle. For the CDR3, the DNA is TGCGCCAGCAGCCAAGGGTCTGAGAGTCTGGCAGGGAATGAGCAGTTCTTC. Its translation is CASSQGSESLAGNEQFF.

Ten or more counts support this clonotype. This chain connects TRBV19 to TRBJ1-4; TRBD1 is a possible D gene (5 bases). This CDR3 is built from 14 residues. Trimming took off 4 bases at V and 7 bases at J, with 13 bases between the two ends. Germline V gene data show CDR1 as LNHDA and CDR2 as SQIVND (reference sequence). The CDR3 region has the DNA TGTGCCAGTAGTACAGGGAGTATGGGTGAAAAACTGTTTTTT. Translating gives CASSTGSMGEKLFF.

Of note for this clonotype: One end of the junction is discordant with germline, which a read error may explain. The V gene is TRBV11-3, the J gene TRBJ1-2; possible D gene TRBD1, 5 bases. The CDR3 is made up of 16 amino acids. Germline V gives CDR1 SGHNT, CDR2 YENEEA. CDR3 sequence: CASSQAPETELYDYTF. CDR3 nucleotide sequence: TGTGCCAGCAGCCAAGCCCCGGAGACAGAGCTATATGACTACACCTTC.

The table lists this clonotype with many counts. This sequence joins TRBV7-6 and TRBJ1-1, with 9 bases aligning to TRBD1. V dropped 5 bases and J dropped 4; count of bases not matched to a gene: 8. From germline, CDR1 is SGHVS and CDR2 FNYEAQ. This CDR3 is 15 amino acids long. CDR3 bases: TGTGCCAGCAGCATGACCGGGACAGGGATCACTGAAGCTTTCTTT. This sequence encodes CASSMTGTGITEAFF.

The sample holds many counts of this clonotype. The chain has TRBV6-1 and TRBJ2-7, with D unclear. Deletions cut 1 base from V and 3 bases from J, with 7 bases between. Germline V CDR1 and CDR2: MNHNS, SASEGT. CDR3 length equals 13 residues. CDR3 sequence: CASSEVGIYEQYF. CDR3 bases: TGTGCCAGCAGTGAAGTCGGCATCTACGAGCAGTACTTC.

This clonotype appeared many times. V usage is TRBV7-3 and J usage is TRBJ2-1, with 7 bases identical to TRBD1. The ends lost 5 bases at V and 6 bases at J; junction bases unmatched: 7. The CDR3 totals 14 residues. The germline V gene encodes CDR1 SGHTA and CDR2 FQGTGA. The CDR3 DNA reads TGTGCCAGCAGCCCAGACAGGGAATTCAATGAGCAGTTCTTC. It yields the protein CASSPDREFNEQFF.

This clonotype occurred many times. The rearrangement uses TRBV6-2 or TRBV6-3 and TRBJ1-2; maybe TRBD1 (5 bases). The CDR3 loop spans 13 amino acids. Trimming left V 4 bases short and J 2 bases short, with 8 bases between. The germline gives CDR1 MNHEY, CDR2 SVGEGT. The CDR3 loop reads CASSWGKNYGYTF. Written as DNA, the CDR3 is TGTGCCAGCAGTTGGGGCAAGAACTATGGCTACACCTTC.

This clonotype was seen many times. This rearrangement joins TRBV5-1 to TRBJ2-7; D could derive from TRBD1 or TRBD2 (5 bases each). Trimming left V 0 bases short and J 3 bases short, with 19 bases between. The V gene's germline CDR1 is SGHRS and CDR2 YFSETQ. The CDR3 is 17 amino acids. CDR3 sequence: CASSLGLRGPTGYEQYF. For the CDR3, the DNA is TGCGCCAGCAGCTTGGGGCTCCGGGGCCCGACGGGCTACGAGCAGTACTTC.

This clonotype was seen many times. The chain uses TRBV11-1 and TRBJ2-2; the D is unclear. There are 12 residues in the CDR3. V gave up 2 bases and J gave up 6 bases, with 4 bases separating them. Germline CDR1 and CDR2: SGHAT and FQDESV (reference sequence). CDR3 residues: CASSLKAGELFF. CDR3 nucleotides: TGTGCCAGCAGCTTAAAGGCCGGGGAGCTGTTTTTT.

This clonotype was counted ten times or more. V and J are TRBV4-1 and TRBJ1-2; a possible D gene is TRBD1 (5 bases). There are 12 residues in the CDR3. From germline, CDR1 is MGHRA and CDR2 YSYEKL. V lost 2 bases, J lost 5 bases, and 6 bases lay in between. For the CDR3, the DNA is TGCGCCAGCAGCCAATCAGGGTATGGCTACACCTTC. Protein product: CASSQSGYGYTF.

There are many counts of this clonotype. J is TRBJ2-5 and V is TRBV5-1; no definite D call. The CDR3 runs 12 residues. Germline V gene lookup returns CDR1 SGHRS and CDR2 YFSETQ. V lost 2 bases and J lost 4, with 6 bases in between. CDR3 in DNA: TGCGCCAGCAGCTTCAGTGGAGAGACCCAGTACTTC. It encodes CASSFSGETQYF. The full variable domain, completed using reference TRBV5-1 and TRBJ2-5, is KAGVTQTPRYLIKTRGQQVTLSCSPISGHRSVSWYQQTPGQGLQFLFEYFSETQRNKGNFPGRFSGRQFSNSRSEMNVSTLELGDSALYLCASSFSGETQYFGPGTRLLVL.

This clonotype was counted at least ten times. The chain links TRBV2 to TRBJ1-2, with TRBD1 matching 9 bases. J was trimmed by 7 bases and V by 6 bases; bases with no gene match: 15. CDR1 is SNHLY, CDR2 FYNNEI, per germline. The CDR3 has 16 residues. The chain's CDR3 is CASRLGTGRGMSGYTF. CDR3 in DNA: TGTGCCAGCAGACTCGGGACAGGGAGGGGGATGAGTGGCTACACCTTC.

This clonotype was observed many times. V gene TRBV6-1 combines with J gene TRBJ2-6; D not certain. Deletions cut 7 bases from V and 0 bases from J, with 10 bases between. CDR1 is MNHNS and CDR2 is SASEGT in the germline V gene. This CDR3 is built from 15 residues. CDR3 region: CASKVTLSGANVLTF. The CDR3 DNA is TGTGCCAGCAAGGTTACCCTCTCTGGGGCCAACGTCCTGACTTTC.

This clonotype was observed a handful of times. CDR3 nucleotides: TGTGCCAGCAGTGTGTGCGGCAATCAGCCCCAGCATTTT. As protein: CASSVCGNQPQHF. The chain combines TRBV6-1 with TRBJ1-5; D is undetermined. CDR1 is MNHNS and CDR2 is SASEGT in the germline V gene. The CDR3 is made up of 13 amino acids. The ends were cut back, 4 bases at V and 2 bases at J, with 6 bases in the middle.